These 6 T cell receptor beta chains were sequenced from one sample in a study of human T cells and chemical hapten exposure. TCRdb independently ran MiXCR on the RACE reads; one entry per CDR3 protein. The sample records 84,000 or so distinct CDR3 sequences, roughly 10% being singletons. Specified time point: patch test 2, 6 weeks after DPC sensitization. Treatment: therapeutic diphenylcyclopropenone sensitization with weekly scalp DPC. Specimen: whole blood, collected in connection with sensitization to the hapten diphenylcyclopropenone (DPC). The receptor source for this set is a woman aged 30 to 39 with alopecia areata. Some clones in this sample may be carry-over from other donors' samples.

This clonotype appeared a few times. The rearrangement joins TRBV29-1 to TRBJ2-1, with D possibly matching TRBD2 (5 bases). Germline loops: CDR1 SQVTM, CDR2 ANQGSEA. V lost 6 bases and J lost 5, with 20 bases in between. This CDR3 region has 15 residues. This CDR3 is CSVALTKWENNEQFF. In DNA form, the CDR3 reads TGCAGCGTGGCACTAACAAAGTGGGAGAACAATGAGCAGTTCTTC.

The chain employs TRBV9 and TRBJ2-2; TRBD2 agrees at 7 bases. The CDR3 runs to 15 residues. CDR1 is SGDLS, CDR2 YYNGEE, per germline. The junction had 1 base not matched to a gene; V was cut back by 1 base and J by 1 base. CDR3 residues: CASSVLAGNTGELFF. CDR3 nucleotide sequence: TGTGCCAGCAGCGTATTAGCGGGGAACACCGGGGAGCTGTTTTTT.

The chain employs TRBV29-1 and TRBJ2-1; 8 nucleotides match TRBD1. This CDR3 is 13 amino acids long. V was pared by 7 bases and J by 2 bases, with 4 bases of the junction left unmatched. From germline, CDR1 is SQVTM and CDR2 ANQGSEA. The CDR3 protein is CSAGQGAYNEQFF. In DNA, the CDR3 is TGCAGCGCCGGACAGGGAGCCTACAATGAGCAGTTCTTC.

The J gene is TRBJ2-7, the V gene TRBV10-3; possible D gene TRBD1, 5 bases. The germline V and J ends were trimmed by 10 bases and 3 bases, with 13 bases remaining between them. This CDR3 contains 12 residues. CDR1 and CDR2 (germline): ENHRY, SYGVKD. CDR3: CATHGANYEQYF. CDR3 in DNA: TGTGCCACCCATGGGGCCAACTACGAGCAGTACTTC.

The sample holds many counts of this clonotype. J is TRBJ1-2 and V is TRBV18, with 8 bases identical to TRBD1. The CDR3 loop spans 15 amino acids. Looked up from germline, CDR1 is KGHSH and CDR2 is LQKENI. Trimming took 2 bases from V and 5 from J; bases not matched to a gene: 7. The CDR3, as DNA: TGTGCCAGCTCACCAGAGGCAGGGGGCACATATGGCTACACCTTC. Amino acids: CASSPEAGGTYGYTF.

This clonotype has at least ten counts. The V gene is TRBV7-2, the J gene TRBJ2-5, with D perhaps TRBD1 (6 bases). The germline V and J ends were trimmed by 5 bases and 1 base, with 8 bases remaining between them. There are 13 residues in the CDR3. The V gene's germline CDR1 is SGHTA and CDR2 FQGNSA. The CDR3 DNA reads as TGTGCCAGCAGCGGGGACACCCAAGAGACCCAGTACTTC. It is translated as CASSGDTQETQYF.